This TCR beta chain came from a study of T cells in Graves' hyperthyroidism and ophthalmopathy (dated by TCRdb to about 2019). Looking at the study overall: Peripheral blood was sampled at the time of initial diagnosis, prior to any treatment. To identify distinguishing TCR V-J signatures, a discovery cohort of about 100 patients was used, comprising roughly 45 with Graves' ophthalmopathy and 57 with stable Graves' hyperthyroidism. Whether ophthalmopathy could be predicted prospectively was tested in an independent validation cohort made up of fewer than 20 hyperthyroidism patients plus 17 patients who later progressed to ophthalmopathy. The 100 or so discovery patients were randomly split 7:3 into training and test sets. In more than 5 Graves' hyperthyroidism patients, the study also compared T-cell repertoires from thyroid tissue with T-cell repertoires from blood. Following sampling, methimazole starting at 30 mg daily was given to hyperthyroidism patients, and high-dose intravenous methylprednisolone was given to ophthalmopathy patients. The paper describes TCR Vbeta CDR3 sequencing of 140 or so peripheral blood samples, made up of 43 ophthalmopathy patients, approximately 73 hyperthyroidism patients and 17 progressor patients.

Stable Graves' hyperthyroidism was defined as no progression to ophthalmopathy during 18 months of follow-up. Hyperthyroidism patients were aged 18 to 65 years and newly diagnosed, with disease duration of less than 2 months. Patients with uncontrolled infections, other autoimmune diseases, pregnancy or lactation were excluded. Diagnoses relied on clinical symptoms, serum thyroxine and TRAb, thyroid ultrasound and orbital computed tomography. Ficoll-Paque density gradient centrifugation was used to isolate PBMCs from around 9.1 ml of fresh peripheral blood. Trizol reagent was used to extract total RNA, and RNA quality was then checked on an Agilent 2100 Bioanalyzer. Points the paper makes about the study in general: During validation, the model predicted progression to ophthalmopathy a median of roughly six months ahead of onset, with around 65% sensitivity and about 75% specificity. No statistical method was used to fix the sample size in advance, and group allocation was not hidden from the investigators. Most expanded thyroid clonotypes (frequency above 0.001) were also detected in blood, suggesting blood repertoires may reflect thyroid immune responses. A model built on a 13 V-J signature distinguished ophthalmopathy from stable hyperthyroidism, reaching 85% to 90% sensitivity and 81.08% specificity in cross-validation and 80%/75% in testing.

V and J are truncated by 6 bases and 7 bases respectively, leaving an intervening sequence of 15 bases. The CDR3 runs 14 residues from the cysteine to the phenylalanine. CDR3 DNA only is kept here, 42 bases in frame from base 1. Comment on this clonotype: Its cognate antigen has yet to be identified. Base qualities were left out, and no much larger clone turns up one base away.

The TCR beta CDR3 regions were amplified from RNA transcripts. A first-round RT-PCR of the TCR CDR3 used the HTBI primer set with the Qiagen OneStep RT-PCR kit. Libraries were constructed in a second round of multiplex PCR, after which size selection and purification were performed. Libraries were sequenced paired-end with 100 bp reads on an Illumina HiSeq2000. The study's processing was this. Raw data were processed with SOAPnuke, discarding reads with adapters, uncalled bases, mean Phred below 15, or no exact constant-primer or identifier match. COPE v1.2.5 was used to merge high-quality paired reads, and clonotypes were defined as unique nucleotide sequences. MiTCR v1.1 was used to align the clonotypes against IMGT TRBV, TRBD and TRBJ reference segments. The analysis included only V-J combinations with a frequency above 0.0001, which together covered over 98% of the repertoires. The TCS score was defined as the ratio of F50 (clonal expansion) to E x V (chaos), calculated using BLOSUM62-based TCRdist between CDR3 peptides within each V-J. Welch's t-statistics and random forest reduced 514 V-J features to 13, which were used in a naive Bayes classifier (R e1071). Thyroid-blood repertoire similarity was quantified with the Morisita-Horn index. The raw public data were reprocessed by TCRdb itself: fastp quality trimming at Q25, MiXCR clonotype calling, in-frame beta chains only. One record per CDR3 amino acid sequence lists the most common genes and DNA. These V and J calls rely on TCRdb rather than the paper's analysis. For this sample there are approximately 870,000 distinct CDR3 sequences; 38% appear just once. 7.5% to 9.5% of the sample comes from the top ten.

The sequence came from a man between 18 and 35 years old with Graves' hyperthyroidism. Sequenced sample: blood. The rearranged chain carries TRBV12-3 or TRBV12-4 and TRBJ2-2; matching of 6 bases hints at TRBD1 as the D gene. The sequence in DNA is TGTGCCAGCAGCCGGGGCAGGGGCCTCGGGGAGCTGTTTTTT. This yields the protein CASSRGRGLGELFF.